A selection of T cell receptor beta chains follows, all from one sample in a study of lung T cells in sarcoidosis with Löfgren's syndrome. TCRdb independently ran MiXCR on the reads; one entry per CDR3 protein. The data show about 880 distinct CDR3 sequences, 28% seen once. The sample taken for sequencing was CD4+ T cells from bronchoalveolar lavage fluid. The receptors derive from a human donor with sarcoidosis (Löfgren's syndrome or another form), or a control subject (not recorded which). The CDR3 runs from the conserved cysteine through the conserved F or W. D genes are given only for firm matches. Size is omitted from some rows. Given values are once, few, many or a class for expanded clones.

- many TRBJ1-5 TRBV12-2 TGTGCAAGTCGCTTCAGTGGAACAGGGAAACTCAAGTGCAATCAGCCCCAGCATTTT CASRFSGTGKLKCNQPQHF
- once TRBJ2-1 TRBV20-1 TGCAATACTAGTGGGAGCAATGAGCAGTTCTTC CNTSGSNEQFF
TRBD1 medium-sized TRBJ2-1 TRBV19 TGTGCCAGTAGTATAATGGGACAGGACAATGAGCAGTTCTTC CASSIMGQDNEQFF
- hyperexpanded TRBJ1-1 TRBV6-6 TGTGCCAGCAGTTACTCAGGGGCGACCTTGAACACTGAAGCTTTCTTT CASSYSGATLNTEAFF
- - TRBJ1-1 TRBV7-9 TGTGCCAGCTTAGACTCAGGGTTATTCACTGAAGCTTTCTTT CASLDSGLFTEAFF
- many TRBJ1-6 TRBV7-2 TGTGCCAGCAGCTATACTCCCTCCTATAATTCACCCCTCCACTTT CASSYTPSYNSPLHF
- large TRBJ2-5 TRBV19 TGTGCCAGTAGTATCAGACAGCAAGAGACCCAGTACTTC CASSIRQQETQYF
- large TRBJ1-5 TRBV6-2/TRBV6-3 TGTGCCAGCAGTTACCCCCCCCGCAGAGAGAATCAGCCCCAGCATTTT CASSYPPRRENQPQHF
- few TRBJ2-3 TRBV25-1 TGTGCCAGCACTTCGGGAAGACCCACAGATACGCAGTATTTT CASTSGRPTDTQYF
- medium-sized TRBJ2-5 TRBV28 TGTGCCAGCAGTTTTTACCTACAAGAGACCCAGTACTTC CASSFYLQETQYF
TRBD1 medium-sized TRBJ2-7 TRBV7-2 TGTGCCAGCAGCTTAGACAACAGGGGGCGGGAGCAGTACTTC CASSLDNRGREQYF
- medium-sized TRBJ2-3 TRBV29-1 TGCAGCGGCCGGGGGACCACAGATACGCAGTATTTT CSGRGTTDTQYF
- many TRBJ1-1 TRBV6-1 TGTGCCAGCAGGCCTCCTACAGATAACACTGAAGCTTTCTTT CASRPPTDNTEAFF
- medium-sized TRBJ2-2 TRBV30 TGTGCCTGGACCGTTAGAGATCACGGGGAGCTGTTTTTT CAWTVRDHGELFF
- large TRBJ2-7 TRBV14 TGTGCCAGCAGCCGCTCCTACGAGCAGTACTTC CASSRSYEQYF
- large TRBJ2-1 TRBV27 TGTGCCAGCAGTTATTTGAGGGACTCCTACAATGAGCAGTTCTTC CASSYLRDSYNEQFF
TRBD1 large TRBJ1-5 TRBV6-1 TGTGCCAGCAGCCCCGAGAGGGGGCCGGGACAGCCCCAGCATTTT CASSPERGPGQPQHF
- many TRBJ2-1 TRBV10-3 TGTGCCATCAGTGAGTGGGCAGGGGATGGGAATGAGCAGTTCTTC CAISEWAGDGNEQFF
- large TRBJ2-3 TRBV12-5 TGTGCTAGTGCCATGGACAGATCCACAGATACGCAGTATTTT CASAMDRSTDTQYF
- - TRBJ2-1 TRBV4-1 TGCGCCAGCAGCCAAGAGGGGTATGAGCAGTTCTTC CASSQEGYEQFF
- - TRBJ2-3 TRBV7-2 TGTGCCAGCAGCTTAAATGAGGCTACCACGCAGTATTTT CASSLNEATTQYF
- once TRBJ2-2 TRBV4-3 TGCGCCAGCAGCCAAGGTCGGCCAACGGAGCGCACCGGGGAGCTGTTTTTT CASSQGRPTERTGELFF
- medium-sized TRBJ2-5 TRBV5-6 TGTGCCAGCAGCTTGTATGCTGATCAAGAGACCCAGTACTTC CASSLYADQETQYF
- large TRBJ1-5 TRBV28 TGTGCCAGCAGTCTAACAGGGTCGAATCGGCCCCAGCATTTT CASSLTGSNRPQHF
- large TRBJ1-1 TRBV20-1 TGCAGTGCTAGAGTTACAGGGTGGGGGGGCACTGAAGCTTTCTTT CSARVTGWGGTEAFF
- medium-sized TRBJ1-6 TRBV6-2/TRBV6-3 TGTGCCAGCAGTCCCCCGGGTCGTCGCGAAAATTCACCCCTCCACTTT CASSPPGRRENSPLHF
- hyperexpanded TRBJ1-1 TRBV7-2 TGTGCCAGCAGCTTAGACAATAGGAACACTGAAGCTTTCTTT CASSLDNRNTEAFF
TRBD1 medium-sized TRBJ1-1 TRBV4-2 TGTGCCAGCAGCTCCCGGACAGGGACTGAAGCTTTCTTT CASSSRTGTEAFF
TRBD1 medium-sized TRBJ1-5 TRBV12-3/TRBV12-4 TGTGCCAGCAGTAAAGACAGGGGCGGTAGCAATCAGCCCCAGCATTTT CASSKDRGGSNQPQHF
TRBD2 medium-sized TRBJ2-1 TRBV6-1 TGTGCCAGCAGTGAGGAGGGACTAGCGGGAGAGGAAGGGGAGCAGTTCTTC CASSEEGLAGEEGEQFF
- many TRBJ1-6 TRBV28 TGTGCCAGCAGTCCACCACTCGTCGGTTCCTATAATTCACCCCTCCACTTT CASSPPLVGSYNSPLHF
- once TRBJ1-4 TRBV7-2 TGTGCCAGCAGTCAACAGGTCGCAGCTAATGGAAAACTGTTTTTT CASSQQVAANGKLFF
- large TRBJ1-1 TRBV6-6 TGTGCCAGCAGTTACTCACAGAACACTGAAGCTTTCTTT CASSYSQNTEAFF
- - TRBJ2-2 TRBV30 TGTGCCTGGACCGTTAGAGATCACTTGGAGCTGTTTTTT CAWTVRDHLELFF
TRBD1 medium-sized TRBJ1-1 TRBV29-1 TGCAGCGTTGAGGGGACAGGAGGTGGTGGCACTGAAGCTTTCTTT CSVEGTGGGGTEAFF
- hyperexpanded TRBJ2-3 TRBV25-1 TGTGCCAGCATTTCGGGAAGACTCACAGATACGCAGTATTTT CASISGRLTDTQYF
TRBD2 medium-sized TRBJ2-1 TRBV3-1 TGTGCCAGCAGCCCCCAGCGGGGGGGCCTCAATGAGCAGTTCTTC CASSPQRGGLNEQFF
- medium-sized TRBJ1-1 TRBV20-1 TGCAGTGCTAGAGGGGGGGTCAACACTGAAGCTTTCTTT CSARGGVNTEAFF
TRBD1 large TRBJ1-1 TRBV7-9 TGTGCCAGCAGCCTCCGGGACAGATTTGAAGCTTTCTTT CASSLRDRFEAFF
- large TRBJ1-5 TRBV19 TGTGCCAGTAGTGCAAGGGTCAGTCAGCCCCAGCATTTT CASSARVSQPQHF
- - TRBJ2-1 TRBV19 TGTGCCAGTACGGAGCAGGAGGGTATTGACGAGCAGTTCTTC CASTEQEGIDEQFF
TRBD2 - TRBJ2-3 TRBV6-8 TGTGCCAGAAGTTTACTAGCGGGGGCGGGGGGAACAGATAAGAAGGATTTT CARSLLAGAGGTDKKDF
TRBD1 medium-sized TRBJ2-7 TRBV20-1 TGCAGTGCTAGCCGACAGGGGGCGTACGAGCAGTACTTC CSASRQGAYEQYF
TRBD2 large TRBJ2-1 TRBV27 TGTGCCAGCAGTCTCCGGACTAGCGGCCATGAGCAGTTCTTC CASSLRTSGHEQFF
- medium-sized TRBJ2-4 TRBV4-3 TGCGCCAGCAGCCAAAATCAGGGAACCAAAAACATTCAGTACTTC CASSQNQGTKNIQYF
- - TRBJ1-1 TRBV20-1 TGCAGTGCTGGGAAAGGTACTGAAGCTTTCTTT CSAGKGTEAFF
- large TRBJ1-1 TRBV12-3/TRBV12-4 TGTGCCAGCAGTTTTTCCCCAGGAAACACTGAAGCTTTCTTT CASSFSPGNTEAFF
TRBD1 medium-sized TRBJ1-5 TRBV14 TGTGCCAGCAGCCAGACGGGGGGACAGAGTGCGCCCCAGCATTTT CASSQTGGQSAPQHF
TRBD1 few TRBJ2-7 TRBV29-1 TGCAGCGCGGGACAGGGCTTCTACGAGCAGTACTTC CSAGQGFYEQYF
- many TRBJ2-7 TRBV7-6 TGTGCCAGCAGCTCCCGGGACCTGAGGGAGCAGTACTTC CASSSRDLREQYF
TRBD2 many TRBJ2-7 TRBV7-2 TGTGCCAGCAGCTCGACTAGCGGGAGGGCCGGGGAGCAGTACTTC CASSSTSGRAGEQYF
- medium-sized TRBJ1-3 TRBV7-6 TGTGCCAGCAGCAATGACAGCACGTCGAGAAACACCATATATTTT CASSNDSTSRNTIYF
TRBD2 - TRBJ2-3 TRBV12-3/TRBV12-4 TGTGCCAGCAGTTTAGGGGGAGACGCTAGCGGGAGGAGCACAGATACGCAGTATTTT CASSLGGDASGRSTDTQYF
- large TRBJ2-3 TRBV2 TGTGCCAGCAGGGGCAGGACTGCAGATACGCAGTATTTT CASRGRTADTQYF
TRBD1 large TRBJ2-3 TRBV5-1 TGCGCCAGCAGCTTAAACCCCGGACAGGGCGCAGATACGCAGTATTTT CASSLNPGQGADTQYF
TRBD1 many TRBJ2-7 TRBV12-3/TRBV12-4 TGTGCCAGCAGTTTGGGCCTTACAGGGGTCGAGCAGTACTTC CASSLGLTGVEQYF
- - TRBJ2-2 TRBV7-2 TGTGCCAGCAGCCGTACCGGGAAAGGGTCCGGGGAGCTGTTTTTC CASSRTGKGSGELFF
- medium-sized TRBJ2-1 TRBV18 TGTGCCAGCTCACCACGCGGGATCGAGGAGCAGTTCTTC CASSPRGIEEQFF
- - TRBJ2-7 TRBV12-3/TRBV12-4 TGTGCCAGCAGCGGGAGTGAGGCTTACAAGCAGTACTTC CASSGSEAYKQYF
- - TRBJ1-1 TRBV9 TGTGCCAGCAGCGTAACTGGGAACAATGAAGCCTTCTTT CASSVTGNNEAFF